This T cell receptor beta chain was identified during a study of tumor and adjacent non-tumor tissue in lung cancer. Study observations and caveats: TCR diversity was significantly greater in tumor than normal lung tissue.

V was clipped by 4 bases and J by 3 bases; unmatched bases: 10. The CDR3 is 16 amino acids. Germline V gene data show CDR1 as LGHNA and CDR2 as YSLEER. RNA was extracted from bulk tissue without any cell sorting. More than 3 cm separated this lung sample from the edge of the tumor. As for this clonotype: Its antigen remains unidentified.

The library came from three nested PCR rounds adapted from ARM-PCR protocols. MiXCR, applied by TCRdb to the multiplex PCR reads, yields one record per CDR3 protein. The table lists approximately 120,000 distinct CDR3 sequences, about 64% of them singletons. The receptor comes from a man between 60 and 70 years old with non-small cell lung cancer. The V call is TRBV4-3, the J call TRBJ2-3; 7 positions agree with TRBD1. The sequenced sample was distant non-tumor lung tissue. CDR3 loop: CASSLLSGGLTDTQYF. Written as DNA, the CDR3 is TGCGCCAGCAGCCTATTATCAGGGGGTTTGACAGATACGCAGTATTTT.